This TCR beta chain was recovered during a study of T cell repertoires in cytomegalovirus infection. Turning to the study itself: Shared public TCR beta signatures pointed to both CMV infection and a matching HLA type.

V gave up 9 bases and J gave up 2 bases; unmatched junction bases: 9. The CDR3 totals 15 residues. Germline V CDR1 and CDR2: LNHNV, YYDKDF (reference sequence). TCRdb processed the reads anew with MiXCR; each CDR3 protein has one entry. The table shows roughly 150,000 distinct CDR3 sequences, with about a quarter occurring only once. This sequence joins TRBV15 and TRBJ1-5; 8 bases match TRBD1. The TCR comes from a human donor in good health (CMV status not recorded). Some clones in this sample may be carry-over from other donors' samples. The specimen was PBMCs. The CDR3 sequence: CATDGQGMGNQPQHF. As DNA, the CDR3 is TGTGCCACTGACGGACAGGGTATGGGCAATCAGCCCCAGCATTTT.